This record looks at one TCR beta chain sequence and its context. The antigen is not known. This CDR3 is built from 13 residues. Germline V gives CDR1 SNHLY, CDR2 FYNNEI. Trimming shortened V by 7 bases and J by 4 bases, and 11 bases separated the two germline ends. These data originate in a study of siplizumab effects on memory and regulatory T cells. The study, taken as a whole, reports: Proliferating siplizumab-culture Treg suppressive function went unconfirmed. Of the proliferating CD4+ or CD8+ clones, roughly 75-96% lacked a naive or memory phenotype that could be assigned. In controls, around 25% of mappable alloreactive CD4+ clones were Treg-derived on average, versus around 71% with siplizumab.

The assay was immunoSEQ multiplex PCR, and TCRdb's table has in-frame clones only and misses some. The repertoire consists of around 83,000 clones, with about 90% occurring once and the leading ten covering around 15%. This TCR came from a human donor in good health. Sequencing was performed on CD4+ T cells sorted from blood. The chain carries TRBV2 and TRBJ1-5; D call uncertain. CDR3 DNA sequence: TGTGCCAGCATGTGGCAGCTGAATCAGCCCCAGCATTTT. Translating gives CASMWQLNQPQHF.